One sample yielded the 21 T cell receptor beta chains listed below, sequenced in a study of shared clonotypes between healthy human individuals. Generated by immunoSEQ multiplex PCR, the TCRdb table keeps only in-frame clones and is missing some. The sample shows 2 million to 2.5 million clones, more than 90% of them seen only once. Material: naive CD4+ T cells sorted from blood. Specified subset: CD45RA+ positively selected. These receptors all come from a young man in good health.

Remarks on this clone: Within the sample, other DNA sequences also encode this same CDR3. V is TRBV19 and J is TRBJ1-2; D ambiguous. The V gene's germline CDR1 is LNHDA and CDR2 SQIVND (reference sequence). CDR3 length: 13 residues. V lost 3 bases and J 0 bases, leaving 5 bases between the germline ends. Here the CDR3 reads CASSIGANYGYTF. As DNA, the CDR3 is TGTGCCAGTAGTATTGGAGCTAACTATGGCTACACCTTC.

The chain uses TRBV15 and TRBJ2-5; 9 bases map to TRBD2. V was pared by 0 bases and J by 4 bases, with 12 bases of the junction left unmatched. The length of the CDR3 is 18 residues. The germline V gene has CDR1 LNHNV and CDR2 YYDKDF (reference sequence). CDR3 loop: CATSRDSWAGGRRETQYF. Here the CDR3 DNA reads TGTGCCACCAGCAGAGATTCTTGGGCGGGGGGGCGACGAGAGACCCAGTACTTC. Variable domain in full (rest from reference TRBV15 and TRBJ2-5): DAMVIQNPRYQVTQFGKPVTLSCSQTLNHNVMYWYQQKSSQAPKLLFHYYDKDFNNEADTPDNFQSRRPNTSFCFLDIRSPGLGDTAMYLCATSRDSWAGGRRETQYFGPGTRLLVL.

The chain employs TRBV2 and TRBJ1-5, with D perhaps matching TRBD1 (6 bases). Germline loops: CDR1 SNHLY, CDR2 FYNNEI. The ends were cut back, 6 bases at V and 5 bases at J, with 17 bases in the middle. CDR3 length: 15 residues. The CDR3 bases are TGTGCCAGCAGATACAGGGAGGTCCCTGATCAGCCCCAGCATTTT. It codes for CASRYREVPDQPQHF. The full variable domain, with the rest looked up from reference TRBV2 and TRBJ1-5, is EPEVTQTPSHQVTQMGQEVILRCVPISNHLYFYWYRQILGQKVEFLVSFYNNEISEKSEIFDDQFSVERPDGSNFTLKIRSTKLEDSAMYFCASRYREVPDQPQHFGDGTRLSIL.

The gene calls are TRBV2 and TRBJ2-3, with D perhaps matching TRBD1 (6 bases). Germline CDR1 SNHLY, CDR2 FYNNEI. V lost 5 bases and J lost 10, with 13 bases in between. The CDR3 is made up of 12 amino acids. CDR3 sequence: CASSLRQAAQYF. CDR3 nucleotides: TGTGCCAGCAGTCTTCGACAGGCCGCGCAGTATTTT.

This rearrangement joins TRBV7-9 to TRBJ1-2; D possibly corresponds to TRBD1 (6 bases). Trimming removed 3 bases at V and 2 bases at J, with 19 bases between. The germline V gene has CDR1 SEHNR and CDR2 FQNEAQ (reference sequence). This CDR3 contains 17 residues. This CDR3 reads CASSFNPVQGSNYGYTF. The CDR3 DNA sequence: TGTGCCAGCAGCTTCAATCCCGTTCAGGGGTCGAACTATGGCTACACCTTC.

The chain joins TRBV9 to TRBJ1-2, with D possibly being TRBD1 (5 bases). The CDR3 covers 17 residues. Deletions cut 3 bases from V and 3 bases from J, with 21 bases between. CDR1 and CDR2 (germline): SGDLS, YYNGEE. The CDR3 DNA sequence: TGTGCCAGCAGCGCCAGATCCGGGACTCAGGATTACTATGGCTACACCTTC. Translation: CASSARSGTQDYYGYTF.

The table lists this clone with a count of one. The V gene is TRBV6-5, the J gene TRBJ1-5, with D unclear. This CDR3 is 13 amino acids long. V gave up 5 bases and J gave up 6 bases, with 11 bases separating them. Germline loops: CDR1 MNHEY, CDR2 SVGAGI. The CDR3 coding sequence is TGTGCCAGCAGTCCTACTCGGAGTCAGCCCCAGCATTTT. It yields the protein CASSPTRSQPQHF.

The chain uses TRBV4-2 and TRBJ1-6, with TRBD1 matching 8 bases. From germline, CDR1 is LGHNA and CDR2 YNFKEQ. V was clipped by 0 bases and J by 7 bases; unmatched bases: 8. The CDR3 spans 17 residues. DNA of the CDR3: TGTGCCAGCAGCCAAGATTCCTGGACAGGGATAAATTCACCCCTCCACTTT. It translates to CASSQDSWTGINSPLHF.

The chain recombines TRBV27 with TRBJ1-5; D gene ambiguous. Trimming removed 2 bases from V and 2 bases from J, with 7 bases in between. Germline V gives CDR1 MNHEY, CDR2 SMNVEV (reference sequence). The CDR3 runs to 14 residues. The CDR3 bases are TGTGCCAGCAGTTTAGGCTCGGGCAATCAGCCCCAGCATTTT. This codes for CASSLGSGNQPQHF.

V and J are TRBV1 and TRBJ1-2; no DNA check was done on the table's D call, TRBD1. TRBV1 is a pseudogene locus. This CDR3 region has 17 residues. The CDR3 DNA is TGCACCAGCAGCCAAGATGCCGGACAGGGATCTAACTATGGCTACACCTTC. Amino acid sequence: CTSSQDAGQGSNYGYTF.

This clone was counted a single time. This rearrangement joins TRBV6-1 to TRBJ1-3, with 10 nucleotides matching TRBD1. The V segment lost 4 bases and the J segment 0 bases; nucleotides outside the gene matches: 6. Germline V gene sequence: CDR1 MNHNS, CDR2 SASEGT. The CDR3 loop spans 17 amino acids. The CDR3: CASSGGQGSSSGNTIYF. The CDR3 nucleotides read TGTGCCAGCAGTGGGGGACAGGGGTCAAGCTCTGGAAACACCATATATTTT.

The rearrangement uses TRBV7-9 and TRBJ1-1, with D maybe TRBD1 (5 bases). Trimming took off 5 bases at V and 1 base at J, with 8 bases between the two ends. This CDR3 region has 13 residues. Germline V gene data show CDR1 as SEHNR and CDR2 as FQNEAQ (reference sequence). CDR3 region: CASSRGQNTEAFF. The CDR3 nucleotides read TGTGCCAGCAGCAGGGGCCAGAACACTGAAGCTTTCTTT. Full variable domain (missing parts from reference TRBV7-9 and TRBJ1-1): DTGVSQNPRHKITKRGQNVTFRCDPISEHNRLYWYRQTLGQGPEFLTYFQNEAQLEKSRLLSDRFSAERPKGSFSTLEIQRTEQGDSAMYLCASSRGQNTEAFFGQGTRLTVV.

CDR3 loop: CASSKGQSGNTIYF. CDR3 DNA: TGCGCCAGCAGCAAAGGACAGTCTGGAAACACCATATATTTT. The rearrangement joins TRBV5-1 to TRBJ1-3, with D tentatively TRBD1 (6 bases). Germline V gene data show CDR1 as SGHRS and CDR2 as YFSETQ. V dropped 4 bases and J dropped 1 base, with 9 bases sitting between them. This CDR3 has 14 amino acids.

On this clone: Other nucleotide sequences from this sample produce the same CDR3. V is TRBV6-5 and J is TRBJ2-2; no definite D call. The CDR3 sequence is 14 residues long. Trimming removed 0 bases from V and 1 base from J, with 3 bases in between. CDR1 and CDR2 (germline): MNHEY, SVGAGI. In nucleotides, the CDR3 is TGTGCCAGCAGTTACTCAGGGAACACCGGGGAGCTGTTTTTT. Translated, it gives CASSYSGNTGELFF.

The chain has TRBV9 and TRBJ2-7; 7 nucleotides match TRBD2. Germline CDR1 SGDLS, CDR2 YYNGEE. The junction had 10 bases not matched to a gene; V was cut back by 0 bases and J by 7 bases. The CDR3 loop spans 15 amino acids. The CDR3 region has the DNA TGTGCCAGCAGCGTAGGGGGCGGGAGTTCAGGGGAGCAGTACTTC. This codes for CASSVGGGSSGEQYF.

The chain links TRBV2 to TRBJ1-1; D might be TRBD1 (6 bases). The V end was cut by 7 bases, the J end by 0 bases, with 9 bases between. Germline CDR1 is SNHLY and CDR2 is FYNNEI. The CDR3 is 13 amino acids. The CDR3 loop reads CASIRDMNTEAFF. DNA for the CDR3: TGTGCCAGCATTCGGGACATGAACACTGAAGCTTTCTTT.

The chain uses TRBV7-2 and TRBJ2-1; TRBD2 matches 8 bases. The CDR3 has 15 residues. Trimming at V came to 3 bases and at J to 9 bases, leaving 10 bases not matched to a gene. Germline values: CDR1 SGHTA, CDR2 FQGNSA. This chain's CDR3 is CASSFAGLDLSEQFF. CDR3 in DNA: TGTGCCAGCAGCTTCGCGGGACTAGATCTTAGTGAGCAGTTCTTC.

This chain joins TRBV29-1 and TRBJ1-4; tentatively, D is TRBD1 (5 bases). V was clipped by 7 bases and J by 7 bases, with 16 bases between them. Germline CDR1 SQVTM, CDR2 ANQGSEA. The CDR3 is made up of 13 amino acids. In nucleotides, the CDR3 is TGCAGCGGGTCCATCAACGGGGGTGAAAAACTGTTTTTT. This codes for CSGSINGGEKLFF.

The gene calls are TRBV30 and TRBJ1-5; D is uncertain. V lost 7 bases to trimming and J lost 0 bases, with 7 bases between them. Germline assignment: CDR1 GTSNPN and CDR2 SVGIG (reference sequence). CDR3 size: 12 residues. The CDR3, as DNA: TGTGCCTCGTCTATTAGCAATCAGCCCCAGCATTTT. It encodes CASSISNQPQHF.

Comments on this clone: In the same sample, other DNA sequences code for this CDR3. The chain employs TRBV27 and TRBJ1-5; tentatively, D is TRBD1 (5 bases). Germline assignment: CDR1 MNHEY and CDR2 SMNVEV (reference sequence). The CDR3 runs to 15 residues. The germline V and J ends were trimmed by 3 bases and 2 bases, with 11 bases remaining between them. As DNA, the CDR3 is TGTGCCAGCAGTTTTTCGGGGGTTGGCAATCAGCCCCAGCATTTT. This translates into CASSFSGVGNQPQHF.

The CDR3 coding sequence is TGTGCCAGCAGTGAAGCCCCCCGGGCTGGCTACACCTTC. Translating it yields CASSEAPRAGYTF. V and J are TRBV6-1 and TRBJ1-2; no clear D. Per germline, CDR1 MNHNS and CDR2 SASEGT. With 0 bases removed from V and 7 bases from J, the gap between germline ends came to 9 bases. The CDR3 is made up of 13 amino acids.